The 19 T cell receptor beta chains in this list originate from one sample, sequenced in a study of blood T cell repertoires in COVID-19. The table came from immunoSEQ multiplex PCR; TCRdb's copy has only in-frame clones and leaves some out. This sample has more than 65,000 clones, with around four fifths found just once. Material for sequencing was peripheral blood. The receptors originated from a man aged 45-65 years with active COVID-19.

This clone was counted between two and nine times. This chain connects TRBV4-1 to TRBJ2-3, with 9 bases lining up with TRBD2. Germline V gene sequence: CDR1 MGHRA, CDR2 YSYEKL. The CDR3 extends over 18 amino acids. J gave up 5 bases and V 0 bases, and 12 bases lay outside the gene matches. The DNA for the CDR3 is TGCGCCAGCAGCCAAGAGAACGCGGGCGGGGGGGCTGGAGATACGCAGTATTTT. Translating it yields CASSQENAGGGAGDTQYF.

CDR3 sequence reads: CATTAVQGNTIYF. CDR3 DNA: TGCGCCACCACCGCGGTGCAGGGAAACACCATATATTTT. V is TRBV10-2 and J is TRBJ1-3; D unclear. Trimming left V 10 bases short and J 4 bases short, with 14 bases between. The CDR3 contains 13 residues. Per the germline V gene, CDR1 is WSHSY and CDR2 is SAAADI.

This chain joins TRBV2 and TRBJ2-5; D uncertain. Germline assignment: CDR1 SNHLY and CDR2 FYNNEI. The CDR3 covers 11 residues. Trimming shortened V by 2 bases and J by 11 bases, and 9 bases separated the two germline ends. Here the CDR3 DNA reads TGTGCCAGCAGTGAATTGGCATGGCAGTACTTC. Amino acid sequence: CASSELAWQYF.

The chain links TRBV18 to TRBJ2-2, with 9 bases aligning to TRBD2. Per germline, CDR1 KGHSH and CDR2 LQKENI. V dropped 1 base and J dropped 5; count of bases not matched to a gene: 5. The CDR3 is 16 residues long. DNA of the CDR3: TGTGCCAGCTCACCACTAGCGGGAGAGGAGACCGGGGAGCTGTTTTTT. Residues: CASSPLAGEETGELFF. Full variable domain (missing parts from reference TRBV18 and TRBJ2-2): NAGVMQNPRHLVRRRGQEARLRCSPMKGHSHVYWYRQLPEEGLKFMVYLQKENIIDESGMPKERFSAEFPKEGPSILRIQQVVRGDSAAYFCASSPLAGEETGELFFGEGSRLTVL.

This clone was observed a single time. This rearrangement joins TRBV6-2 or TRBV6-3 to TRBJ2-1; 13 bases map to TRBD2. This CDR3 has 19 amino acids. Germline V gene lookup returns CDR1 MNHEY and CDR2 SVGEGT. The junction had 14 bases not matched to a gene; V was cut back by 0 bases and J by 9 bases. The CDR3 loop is CASSYSPGLAGIIRGEQFF. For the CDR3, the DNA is TGTGCCAGCAGTTACTCGCCGGGACTAGCGGGAATAATAAGAGGTGAGCAGTTCTTC.

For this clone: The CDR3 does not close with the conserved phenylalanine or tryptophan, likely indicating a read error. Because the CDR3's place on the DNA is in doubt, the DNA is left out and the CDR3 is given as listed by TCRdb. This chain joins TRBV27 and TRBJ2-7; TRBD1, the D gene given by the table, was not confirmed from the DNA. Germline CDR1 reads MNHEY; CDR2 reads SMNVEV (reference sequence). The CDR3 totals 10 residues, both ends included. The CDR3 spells CAIVQVFVGH.

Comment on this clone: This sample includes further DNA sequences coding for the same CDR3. The CDR3 is CASSRGQGYGYTF. CDR3 sequence (DNA): TGTGCCAGCAGTCGCGGACAGGGGTATGGCTACACCTTC. This sequence joins TRBV12-3 or TRBV12-4 and TRBJ1-2; 9 bases align to TRBD1. There are 13 residues in the CDR3. The V gene end was trimmed by 5 bases and the J gene end by 5 bases; junction bases not matched to a gene: 3.

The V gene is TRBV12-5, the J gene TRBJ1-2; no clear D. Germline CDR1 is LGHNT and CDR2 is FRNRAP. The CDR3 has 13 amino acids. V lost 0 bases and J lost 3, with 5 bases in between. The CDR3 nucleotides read TGTGCTAGTGGTTTGGTACGGGACTATGGCTACACCTTC. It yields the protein CASGLVRDYGYTF.

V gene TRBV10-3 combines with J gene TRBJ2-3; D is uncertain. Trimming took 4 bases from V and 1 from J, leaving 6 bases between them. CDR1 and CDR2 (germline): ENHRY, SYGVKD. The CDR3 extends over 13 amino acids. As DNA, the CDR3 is TGTGCCATCAGTGGCGGAGGCACAGATACGCAGTATTTT. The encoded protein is CAISGGGTDTQYF.

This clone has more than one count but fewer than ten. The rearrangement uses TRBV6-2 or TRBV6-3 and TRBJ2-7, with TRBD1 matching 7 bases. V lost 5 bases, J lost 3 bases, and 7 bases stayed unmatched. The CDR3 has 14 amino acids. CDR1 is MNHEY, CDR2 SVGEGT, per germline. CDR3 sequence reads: CASSTRTGLYEQYF. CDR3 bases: TGTGCCAGCAGTACCCGGACAGGCCTCTACGAGCAGTACTTC.

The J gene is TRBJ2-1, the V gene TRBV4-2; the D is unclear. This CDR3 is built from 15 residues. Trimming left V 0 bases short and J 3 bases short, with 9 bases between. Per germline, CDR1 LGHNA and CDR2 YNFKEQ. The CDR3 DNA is TGTGCCAGCAGCCAAGACCCAGACATCTACAATGAGCAGTTCTTC. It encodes CASSQDPDIYNEQFF.

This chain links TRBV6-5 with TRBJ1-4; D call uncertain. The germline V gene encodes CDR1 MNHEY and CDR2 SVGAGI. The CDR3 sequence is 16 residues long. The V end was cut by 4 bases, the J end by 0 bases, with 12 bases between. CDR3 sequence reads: CASSLEAPATNEKLFF. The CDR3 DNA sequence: TGTGCCAGCAGTTTGGAAGCGCCTGCAACTAATGAAAAACTGTTTTTT.

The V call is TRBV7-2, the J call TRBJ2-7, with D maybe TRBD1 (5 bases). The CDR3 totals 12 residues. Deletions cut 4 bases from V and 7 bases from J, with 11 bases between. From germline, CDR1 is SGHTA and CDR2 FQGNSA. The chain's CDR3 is CASSSPGLEQYF. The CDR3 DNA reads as TGTGCCAGCAGCTCCCCAGGGTTAGAGCAGTACTTC.

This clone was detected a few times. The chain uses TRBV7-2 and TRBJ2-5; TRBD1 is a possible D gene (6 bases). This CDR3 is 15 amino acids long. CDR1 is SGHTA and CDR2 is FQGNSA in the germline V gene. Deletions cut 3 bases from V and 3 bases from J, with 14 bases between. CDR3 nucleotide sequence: TGTGCCAGCAGCTTGCAATCAGCAGGGGAAGAGACCCAGTACTTC. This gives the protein CASSLQSAGEETQYF.

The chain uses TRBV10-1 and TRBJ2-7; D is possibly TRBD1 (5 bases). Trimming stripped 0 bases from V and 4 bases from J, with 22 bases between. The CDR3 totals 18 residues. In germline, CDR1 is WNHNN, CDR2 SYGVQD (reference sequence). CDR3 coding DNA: TGCGCCAGCAGTGAGTCGGTTTTAGGAAGGGGAAAATCTTACGAGCAGTACTTC. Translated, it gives CASSESVLGRGKSYEQYF.

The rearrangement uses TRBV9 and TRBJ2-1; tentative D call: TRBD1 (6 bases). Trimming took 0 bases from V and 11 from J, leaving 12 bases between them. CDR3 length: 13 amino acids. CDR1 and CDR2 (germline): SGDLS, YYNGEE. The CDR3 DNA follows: TGTGCCAGCAGCGTAGTTGGGACAAGGAAGCAGTTCTTC. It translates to CASSVVGTRKQFF. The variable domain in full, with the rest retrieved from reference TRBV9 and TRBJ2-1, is DSGVTQTPKHLITATGQRVTLRCSPRSGDLSVYWYQQSLDQGLQFLIQYYNGEERAKGNILERFSAQQFPDLHSELNLSSLELGDSALYFCASSVVGTRKQFFGPGTRLTVL.

CDR3 in amino acids: CASSPPPVTSTRTDTQYF. The CDR3 nucleotides are TGTGCCAGCAGCCCACCACCGGTAACTAGCACGAGGACAGATACGCAGTATTTT. The chain is built from TRBV7-9 and TRBJ2-3, with D perhaps TRBD2 (6 bases). CDR1 is SEHNR and CDR2 is FQNEAQ in the germline V gene (reference sequence). The CDR3 runs 18 residues. Trimming took 5 bases from V and 3 from J, leaving 24 bases between them.

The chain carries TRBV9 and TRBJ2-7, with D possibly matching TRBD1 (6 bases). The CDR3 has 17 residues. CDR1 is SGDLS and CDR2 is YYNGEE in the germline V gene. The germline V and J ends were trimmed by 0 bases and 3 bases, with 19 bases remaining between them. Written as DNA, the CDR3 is TGTGCCAGCAGCGTAGGACAGGACAAGGGGTCCCTCTACGAGCAGTACTTC. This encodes CASSVGQDKGSLYEQYF. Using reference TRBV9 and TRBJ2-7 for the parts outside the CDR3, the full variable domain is DSGVTQTPKHLITATGQRVTLRCSPRSGDLSVYWYQQSLDQGLQFLIQYYNGEERAKGNILERFSAQQFPDLHSELNLSSLELGDSALYFCASSVGQDKGSLYEQYFGPGTRLTVT.

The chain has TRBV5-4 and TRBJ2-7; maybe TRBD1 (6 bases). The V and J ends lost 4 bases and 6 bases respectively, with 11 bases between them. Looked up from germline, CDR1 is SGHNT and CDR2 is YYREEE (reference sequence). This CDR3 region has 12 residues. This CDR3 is CASSLDRTEQYF. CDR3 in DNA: TGTGCCAGCAGCCTAGACAGGACCGAGCAGTACTTC.